A selection of T cell receptor beta chains follows, all from one sample in a study of neurological immune-mediated disorders. TCRdb reprocessed the 5' RACE reads with MiXCR, giving one entry per CDR3 protein. There are tens of thousands of distinct CDR3 sequences in the sample; approximately 10% occur only once, and about 1.7% lies in the top ten. Material for sequencing was PBMCs. These receptor sequences come from a man aged 55 to 70 in good health. The CDR3 runs from the conserved cysteine through the conserved F or W. A D gene is named only where the DNA matches it firmly. Rows may omit the clone size; those that give it use once, few, many or a size class.

NA	many	11	TRBV7-2	TRBJ1-6	TGTGCCAGCAGCCTTGACTCGGCCCTCCACTTT	CASSLDSALHF
TRBD1	many	16	TRBV5-6	TRBJ1-2	TGTGCCAGCAGCTTGGGTCAGGGGGGCGCATACTATGGCTACACCTTC	CASSLGQGGAYYGYTF
TRBD1	many	16	TRBV4-3	TRBJ2-1	TGCGCCAGCAGCCAAGATCGGGGACAGTTATCGGATGAGCAGTTCTTC	CASSQDRGQLSDEQFF
NA	many	16	TRBV5-1	TRBJ1-1	TGCGCCAGCAGCCCCGGGTGGGGTCCTTTGAACACTGAAGCTTTCTTT	CASSPGWGPLNTEAFF
NA	many	15	TRBV3-1	TRBJ2-7	TGTGCCAGCAGCCAAGAGGGGAGAAGCTCCTACGAGCAGTACTTC	CASSQEGRSSYEQYF
TRBD2	many	16	TRBV5-1	TRBJ2-2	TGCGCCAGCAGCCCTACTAGCGGGGGAAACACCGGGGAGCTGTTTTTT	CASSPTSGGNTGELFF
TRBD2	many	18	TRBV9	TRBJ2-6	TGTGCCAGCAGCTTTCAGCGGGGGCGTAGCTCTGGGGCCAACGTCCTGACTTTC	CASSFQRGRSSGANVLTF
NA	many	10	TRBV20-1	TRBJ1-2	TGCGGGTCGGCGGATCGGGGCTACACCTTC	CGSADRGYTF
TRBD2	many	15	TRBV5-1	TRBJ2-3	TGCGCCAGCAGCCGCGGGGGGGGGCGCACAGATACGCAGTATTTT	CASSRGGGRTDTQYF
TRBD1	NA	15	TRBV5-1	TRBJ2-5	TGCGCCAGCTATCGGACAGGGGCCTCACAAGAGACCCAGTACTTC	CASYRTGASQETQYF
TRBD2	NA	14	TRBV27	TRBJ2-5	TGTGCCAGCTGTTGGACTAGCGGGGGGGATTCCCAGTACTTC	CASCWTSGGDSQYF
NA	many	14	TRBV28	TRBJ2-4	TGTGCCAGCAGCCTCCGACAGGGAGGGAACATTCAGTACTTC	CASSLRQGGNIQYF
NA	NA	13	TRBV18	TRBJ2-2	TGTGCCAGCTCATCTGGGAACACCGGGGAGCTGTTTTTT	CASSSGNTGELFF
NA	many	14	TRBV20-1	TRBJ1-2	TGCAGTGCTAGAGATCCGATCAGGGTGGGGGGCTACACCTTC	CSARDPIRVGGYTF
NA	many	15	TRBV20-1	TRBJ1-6	TGCAGTGCTAGAGGAGGACCGTCGTTGGGGAGGGCCCTCCACTTT	CSARGGPSLGRALHF
NA	few	12	TRBV2	TRBJ2-1	TGTGCCAGCAGTGAAGGGGTAGGTGAGCAGTTCTTC	CASSEGVGEQFF
TRBD1	many	16	TRBV5-6	TRBJ1-1	TGTGCCAGCAGCTTGGGCGGGGACAGGGGAAGAACTGAAGCTTTCTTT	CASSLGGDRGRTEAFF
TRBD1	many	16	TRBV25-1	TRBJ1-2	TGTGCCAGCAGTGACGTCGGAACAGGGGAGGTCTATGGCTACACCTTC	CASSDVGTGEVYGYTF
NA	many	11	TRBV10-2	TRBJ2-1	TGCGCCAGCAGTGAACGCGATGAGCAGTTCTTC	CASSERDEQFF
TRBD2	many	16	TRBV7-2	TRBJ2-5	TGTGCCAGCAGCTTAGCGTTGAGCGGGGACCGAGAGACCCAGTACTTC	CASSLALSGDRETQYF
NA	many	14	TRBV20-1	TRBJ2-4	TGCAGTGCTAGAGGACAGTATGGGAAAAACATTCAGTACTTC	CSARGQYGKNIQYF
NA	many	14	TRBV25-1	TRBJ1-2	TGTGCCAGCAGTGATCAACAGGGCGACTATGGCTACACCTTC	CASSDQQGDYGYTF
NA	many	11	TRBV5-1	TRBJ1-1	TGCGCCAGCAGCTTGGACACTGAAGCTTTCTTT	CASSLDTEAFF
NA	many	13	TRBV5-1	TRBJ1-2	TGCGCCAGCAGCTTGGCACAGAACTATGGCTACACCTTC	CASSLAQNYGYTF
TRBD2	many	16	TRBV7-2	TRBJ2-1	TGTGCCAGCAGGCTAGCGGGGACGAGCTCCTACAATGAGCAGTTCTTC	CASRLAGTSSYNEQFF
NA	NA	15	TRBV5-1	TRBJ2-2	TGCGCCAGCAGCCTAGGGGGATTGGACACCGGGGAGCTGTTTTTT	CASSLGGLDTGELFF
NA	many	15	TRBV5-1	TRBJ1-1	TGCGCCAGCAGCTTGGAAGGGGGAATGAACACTGAAGCTTTCTTT	CASSLEGGMNTEAFF
TRBD1	medium-sized	13	TRBV29-1	TRBJ1-2	TGCAGCGCGCGTGGGACAGGGGAAACCGGCTACACCTTC	CSARGTGETGYTF
NA	medium-sized	13	TRBV5-1	TRBJ1-5	TGCGCCAGCAGCTTGTATAGCAATCAGCCCCAGCATTTT	CASSLYSNQPQHF
NA	many	13	TRBV7-2	TRBJ2-5	TGTGCCAGCAGCAGATACAGGGAAGAGACCCAGTACTTC	CASSRYREETQYF